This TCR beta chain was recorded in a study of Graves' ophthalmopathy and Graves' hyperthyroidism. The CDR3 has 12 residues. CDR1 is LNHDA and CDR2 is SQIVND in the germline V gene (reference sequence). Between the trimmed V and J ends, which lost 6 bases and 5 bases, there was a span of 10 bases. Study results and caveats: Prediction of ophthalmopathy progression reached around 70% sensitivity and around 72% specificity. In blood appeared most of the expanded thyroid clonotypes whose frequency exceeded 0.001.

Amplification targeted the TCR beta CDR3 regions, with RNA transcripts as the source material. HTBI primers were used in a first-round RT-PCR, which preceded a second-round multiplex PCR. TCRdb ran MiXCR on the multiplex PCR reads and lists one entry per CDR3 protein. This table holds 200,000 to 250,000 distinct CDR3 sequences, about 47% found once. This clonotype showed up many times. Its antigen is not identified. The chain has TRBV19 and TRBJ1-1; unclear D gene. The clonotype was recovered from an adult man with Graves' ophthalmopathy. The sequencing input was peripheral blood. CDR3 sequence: CASSTLGTEAFF. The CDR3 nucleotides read TGTGCCAGTAGCACCCTCGGAACTGAAGCTTTCTTT.